These T cell receptor beta chains were read from a single sample in a study of molecular identifiers for immune sequencing clone quantification. MiXCR was run by TCRdb on the PCR reads, yielding one entry per CDR3 protein. The sample shows about 630,000 distinct CDR3 sequences, roughly 27% of them seen only once. Sequencing was done on a sample of naive CD8+ T cells from blood, with Jurkat cell RNA spiked in. Receptor source: a human donor in good health. Some libraries in this study had Jurkat cell RNA spiked in. Each CDR3 is given with its conserved first and last residue. D genes are given only for firm matches. Not every row has a clone size; where given, it reads once, few, many or a size class.

>TRBD2|TRBJ2-1|TRBV6-5|-
TGTGCCAGCAGTTACTCGAGCCTAGCGGGCGACAATGAGCAGTTCTTC
CASSYSSLAGDNEQFF
>-|TRBJ1-1|TRBV13|many
TGTGCCAGCAGCCAGGCCACTGAAGCTTTCTTT
CASSQATEAFF
>TRBD2|TRBJ2-5|TRBV9|-
TGTGCCAGCAGCACCCGCGGGGGCCAAGAGACCCAGTACTTC
CASSTRGGQETQYF
>-|TRBJ2-1|TRBV24-1|many
TGTGCCACCAGTGGCCAGGACGGGGCCTACAATGAGCAGTTCTTC
CATSGQDGAYNEQFF
>-|TRBJ2-3|TRBV19|few
TGTGGCAGTAGTACCATCTTCGCAGCGAACACAGATACGCAGTATTTT
CGSSTIFAANTDTQYF
>-|TRBJ1-5|TRBV15|-
TGTGCCACCAGCATCAAAGACAGTGGAAATCAGCCCCAGCATTTT
CATSIKDSGNQPQHF
>-|TRBJ2-2|TRBV24-1|-
TGTGCCACCAGTGATCGGGTATTGGGCGGGGAGCTGTTTTTT
CATSDRVLGGELFF
>-|TRBJ2-2|TRBV29-1|many
TGCAGCGTGATTCGCGGGGACACCGGGGAGCTGTTTTTT
CSVIRGDTGELFF
>TRBD2|TRBJ2-7|TRBV20-1|many
TGCAGTGCAACTCCTAAGCGGGGGGGCGCCGAGCAGTACTTC
CSATPKRGGAEQYF
>TRBD2|TRBJ2-7|TRBV7-2|many
TGTGCCAGCAGCTTCCAGTGGGGGGGATTCGTCTACGAGCAGTACTTC
CASSFQWGGFVYEQYF
>TRBD2|TRBJ2-1|TRBV7-6|-
TGTGCCAGCAGCTCCGTAGGACTAGCCTCGATGGATGAGCAGTTCTTC
CASSSVGLASMDEQFF
>TRBD1|TRBJ2-2|TRBV10-3|many
TGTGCCACGGGGACAGGGCAAGGGACCGGGGAGCTGTTTTTT
CATGTGQGTGELFF
>-|TRBJ2-5|TRBV6-2/TRBV6-3|few
TGTGCCAGCACCTCGGGCCAGCTCCTGGGAGAGACCCAGCACTTC
CASTSGQLLGETQHF
>TRBD2|TRBJ2-1|TRBV29-1|few
TGCAGCGTTGTATCCGCGGGAGGGGGGGATGAGCAGTTCTTC
CSVVSAGGGDEQFF
>TRBD1|TRBJ1-4|TRBV28|-
TGTGCCAGCAGTTCCGGCTCGACAGGGGTTAATGAAAAACTGTTTTTT
CASSSGSTGVNEKLFF
>TRBD1|TRBJ2-7|TRBV19|-
TGTGCCAGCTCCGGGACAGGCCCCTACGGGCAGTACTTC
CASSGTGPYGQYF
>TRBD1|TRBJ1-5|TRBV6-2/TRBV6-3|-
TGTGCCAGCAGTCCACAGGGGGCGTATAGCAATCAGCCCCAGCTTTTT
CASSPQGAYSNQPQLF
>TRBD1|TRBJ1-1|TRBV5-1|many
TGCGCCAGCAGCTGGTCCGGGACAGCGAACACTGAAGCTTTCTTT
CASSWSGTANTEAFF
>-|TRBJ2-7|TRBV6-5|many
TGTGCCAGCAGCCTCGTTTGGGCGGGGGCGGCCACCTTAATCCCCTACGAGCAGTACTTC
CASSLVWAGAATLIPYEQYF
>TRBD1|TRBJ1-2|TRBV9|few
TGTGCCAGCAGCGTAGAAGCACGGACAGGGTTATTAGCCTATGGCTACACCTTC
CASSVEARTGLLAYGYTF
>-|TRBJ2-3|TRBV19|many
TGTGCCAGTAGTACGCGGGGTGATACGCAGTATTTT
CASSTRGDTQYF
>TRBD2|TRBJ2-3|TRBV7-6|-
TGTGCCAGCAGCTTAGTAGGTAGCGGGGGGTCCACAGATACGCAGTATTTT
CASSLVGSGGSTDTQYF
>-|TRBJ1-6|TRBV10-3|many
TGTGCCATCGGAGCGCCCAGGGATAATTCACCCCTCCACTTT
CAIGAPRDNSPLHF
>-|TRBJ1-5|TRBV7-9|many
TGTGCCAGCAGCTCCATGGGGACCGAGCCCCAGCATTTT
CASSSMGTEPQHF
>-|TRBJ2-1|TRBV6-6|-
TGTGCCAGCAGCAAGGAGCACTACAATGAGCAGTTCTTC
CASSKEHYNEQFF
>-|TRBJ1-5|TRBV4-1|many
TGCGCCAGCAGCCAAGATCAAGGAATTGGGCAGCCCCAGCATTTT
CASSQDQGIGQPQHF
>TRBD2|TRBJ2-1|TRBV28|few
TGTGCCATCCGACTAGCGTCGAGCTCCTACAATGAGCAGTTCTTC
CAIRLASSSYNEQFF
>-|TRBJ2-7|TRBV7-9|-
TGTGCCTGCAGCCCATTATCGGGGCCGACCTACGAGCAGTACTTC
CACSPLSGPTYEQYF
>-|TRBJ1-2|TRBV6-2/TRBV6-3|-
TGTGCCAGCCGGACCGACAGGACCTTGGACTATGGCTACACCTTC
CASRTDRTLDYGYTF